This T cell receptor beta chain was obtained from a study of blood T cells in healthy people across ages. Trimming removed 5 bases at V and 4 bases at J, with 18 bases between. The CDR3 is 17 amino acids. A J-beta primer mix and a sample-barcoded 5' primer were used in a second PCR of roughly 6 to 11 cycles. TCRdb fed the 5' RACE reads into MiXCR, producing one record per CDR3 protein. Of some 1.5 million distinct CDR3 sequences detected, 28% appear once; the ten largest clones hold over 7%. Study observations and caveats: Shifts in expanded clonotypes may have been confounded by donor CMV status, which was unknown. Older age coincided with a roughly linear decline in TCR beta diversity per million T cells. Naive CD4+ cells and diversity were both higher in long-lived donors than in aged donors.

This clonotype came up a few times. Its cognate antigen is unknown. J is TRBJ2-6 and V is TRBV12-3 or TRBV12-4; no definite D call. Input material: blood. The sequence derives from a woman aged 25 to 39 in good health. The CDR3 DNA is TGTGCCAGCAGTCCCTTTTGGTACAGAGCGGGGGCCAACGTCCTGACTTTC. Translated: CASSPFWYRAGANVLTF.